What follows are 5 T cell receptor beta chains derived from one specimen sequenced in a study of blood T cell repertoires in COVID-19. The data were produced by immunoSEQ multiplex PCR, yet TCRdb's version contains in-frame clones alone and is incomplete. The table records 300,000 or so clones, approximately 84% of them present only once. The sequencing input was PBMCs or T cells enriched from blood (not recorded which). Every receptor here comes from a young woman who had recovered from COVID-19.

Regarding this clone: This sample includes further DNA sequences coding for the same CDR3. The CDR3 reads CASSLGGGSSYNEQFF. For the CDR3, the DNA is TGCGCCAGCAGCTTGGGGGGAGGCAGCTCCTACAATGAGCAGTTCTTC. J is TRBJ2-1 and V is TRBV5-1, with D tentatively TRBD2 (6 bases). The germline V and J ends were trimmed by 0 bases and 0 bases, with 10 bases remaining between them. Germline loops: CDR1 SGHRS, CDR2 YFSETQ. The CDR3 has 16 residues.

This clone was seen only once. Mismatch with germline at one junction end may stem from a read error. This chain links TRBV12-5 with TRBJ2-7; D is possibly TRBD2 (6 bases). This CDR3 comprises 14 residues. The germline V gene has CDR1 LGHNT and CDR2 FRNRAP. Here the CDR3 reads CASGSSSGEELADF. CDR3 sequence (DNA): TGTGCTAGTGGTTCAAGTTCGGGGGAAGAGTTGGCGGACTTC.

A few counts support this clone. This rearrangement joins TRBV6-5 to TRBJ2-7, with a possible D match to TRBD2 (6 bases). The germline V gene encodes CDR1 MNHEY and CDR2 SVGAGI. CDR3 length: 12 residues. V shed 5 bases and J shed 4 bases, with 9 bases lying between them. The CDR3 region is CASSQEGYEQYF. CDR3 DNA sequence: TGTGCCAGCAGTCAGGAGGGTTACGAGCAGTACTTC.

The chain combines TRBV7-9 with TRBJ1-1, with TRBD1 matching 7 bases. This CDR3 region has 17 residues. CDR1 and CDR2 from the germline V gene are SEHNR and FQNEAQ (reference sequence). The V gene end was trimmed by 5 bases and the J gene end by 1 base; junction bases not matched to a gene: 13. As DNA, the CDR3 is TGTGCCAGCAGCCCTTATATAAGGGACAGTTCGAACACTGAAGCTTTCTTT. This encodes CASSPYIRDSSNTEAFF.

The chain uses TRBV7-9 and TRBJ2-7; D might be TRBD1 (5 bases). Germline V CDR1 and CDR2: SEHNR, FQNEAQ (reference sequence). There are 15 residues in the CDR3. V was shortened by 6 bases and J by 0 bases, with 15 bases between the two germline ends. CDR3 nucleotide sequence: TGTGCCAGCAGTTCAGGGTTCACGTCCTCCTACGAGCAGTACTTC. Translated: CASSSGFTSSYEQYF.